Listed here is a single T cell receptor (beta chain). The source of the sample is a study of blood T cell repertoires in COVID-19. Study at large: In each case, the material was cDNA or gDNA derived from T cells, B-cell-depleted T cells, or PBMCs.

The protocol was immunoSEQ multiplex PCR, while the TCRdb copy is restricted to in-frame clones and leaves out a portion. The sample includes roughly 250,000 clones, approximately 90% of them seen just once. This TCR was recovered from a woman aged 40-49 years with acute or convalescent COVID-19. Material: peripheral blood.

The CDR3 bases are TGTGCCAGCAGTTCTAATGATGCCCAGCATTTT. This sequence encodes CASSSNDAQHF. The chain uses TRBV12-3 or TRBV12-4 and TRBJ1-5; the D is unclear. The CDR3 has 11 residues. V shed 4 bases and J shed 11 bases, with 9 bases lying between them.